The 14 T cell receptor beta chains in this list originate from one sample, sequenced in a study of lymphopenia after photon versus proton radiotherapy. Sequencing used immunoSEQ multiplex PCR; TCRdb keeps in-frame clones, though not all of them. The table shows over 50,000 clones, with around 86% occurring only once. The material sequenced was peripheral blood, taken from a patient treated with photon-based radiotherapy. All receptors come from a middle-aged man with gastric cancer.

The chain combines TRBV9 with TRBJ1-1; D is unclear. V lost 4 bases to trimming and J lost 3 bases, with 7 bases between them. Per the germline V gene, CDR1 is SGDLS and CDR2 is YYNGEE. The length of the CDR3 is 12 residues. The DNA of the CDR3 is TGTGCCAGCAGCATGATAGACACTGAAGCTTTCTTT. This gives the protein CASSMIDTEAFF.

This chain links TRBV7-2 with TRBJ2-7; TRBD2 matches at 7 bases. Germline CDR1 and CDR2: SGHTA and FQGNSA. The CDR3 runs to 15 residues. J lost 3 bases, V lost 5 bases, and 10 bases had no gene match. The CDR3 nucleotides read TGTGCCAGCAGCCAAGCGGGGTCATCCTTCTACGAGCAGTACTTC. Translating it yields CASSQAGSSFYEQYF.

CDR3 protein: CASSQLKAGTGFGEQYF. The CDR3 DNA reads as TGTGCCAGCAGCCAACTTAAAGCCGGGACAGGGTTCGGCGAGCAGTACTTC. The chain has TRBV4-2 and TRBJ2-7, with 9 bases that match TRBD1. V dropped 2 bases and J dropped 6; count of bases not matched to a gene: 14. Germline lookup yields CDR1 LGHNA and CDR2 YNFKEQ. The CDR3 has 17 residues.

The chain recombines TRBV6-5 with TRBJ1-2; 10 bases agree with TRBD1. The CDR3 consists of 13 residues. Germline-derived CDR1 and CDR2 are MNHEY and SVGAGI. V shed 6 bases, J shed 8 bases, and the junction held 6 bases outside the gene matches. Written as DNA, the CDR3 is TGTGCCAGCAGCCCCGACAGGGGGCAAGGCTACACCTTC. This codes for CASSPDRGQGYTF.

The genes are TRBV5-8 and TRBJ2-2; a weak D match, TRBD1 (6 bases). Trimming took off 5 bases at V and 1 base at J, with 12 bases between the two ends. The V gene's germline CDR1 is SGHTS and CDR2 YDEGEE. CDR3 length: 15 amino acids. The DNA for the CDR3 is TGTGCCAGCAGTACCGGGACAAAGAACACCGGGGAGCTGTTTTTT. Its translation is CASSTGTKNTGELFF.

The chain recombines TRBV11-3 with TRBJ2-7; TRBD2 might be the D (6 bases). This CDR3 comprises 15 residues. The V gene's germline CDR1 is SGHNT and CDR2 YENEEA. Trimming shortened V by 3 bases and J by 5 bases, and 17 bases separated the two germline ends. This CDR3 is CASSFGAGGHDEQYF. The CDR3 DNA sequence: TGTGCCAGCAGCTTCGGAGCGGGTGGGCACGACGAGCAGTACTTC.

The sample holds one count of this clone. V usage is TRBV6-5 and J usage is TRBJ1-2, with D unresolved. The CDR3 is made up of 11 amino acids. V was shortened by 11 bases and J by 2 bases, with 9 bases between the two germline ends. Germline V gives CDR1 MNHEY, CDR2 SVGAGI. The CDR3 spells CAVGENYGYTF. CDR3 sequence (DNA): TGTGCCGTGGGAGAGAACTATGGCTACACCTTC.

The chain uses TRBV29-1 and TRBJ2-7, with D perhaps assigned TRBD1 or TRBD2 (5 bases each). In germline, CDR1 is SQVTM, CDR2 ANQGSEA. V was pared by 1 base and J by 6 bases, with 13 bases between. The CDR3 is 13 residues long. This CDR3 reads CSVEVQGEREQYF. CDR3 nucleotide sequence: TGCAGCGTTGAAGTGCAGGGAGAGCGCGAGCAGTACTTC.

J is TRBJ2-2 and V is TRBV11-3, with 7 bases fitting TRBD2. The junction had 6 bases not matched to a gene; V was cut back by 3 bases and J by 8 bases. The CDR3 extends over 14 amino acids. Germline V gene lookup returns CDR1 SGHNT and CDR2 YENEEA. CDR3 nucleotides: TGTGCCAGCAGCTTGCTAGCGGCCCCTGGGGAGCTGTTTTTT. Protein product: CASSLLAAPGELFF.

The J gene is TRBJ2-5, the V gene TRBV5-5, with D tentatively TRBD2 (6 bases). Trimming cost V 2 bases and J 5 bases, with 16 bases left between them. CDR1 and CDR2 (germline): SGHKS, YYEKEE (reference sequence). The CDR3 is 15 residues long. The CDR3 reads CASSFGRGFIETQYF. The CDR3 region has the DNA TGTGCCAGCAGCTTCGGGAGAGGGTTTATTGAGACCCAGTACTTC.

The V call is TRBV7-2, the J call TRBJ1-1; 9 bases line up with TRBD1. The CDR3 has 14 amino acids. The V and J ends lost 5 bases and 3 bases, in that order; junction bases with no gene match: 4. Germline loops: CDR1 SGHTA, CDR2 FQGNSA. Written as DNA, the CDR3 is TGTGCCAGCAGCCAACAGGGGGCGTACACTGAAGCTTTCTTT. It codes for CASSQQGAYTEAFF. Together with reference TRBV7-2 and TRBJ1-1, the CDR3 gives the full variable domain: GAGVSQSPSNKVTEKGKDVELRCDPISGHTALYWYRQSLGQGLEFLIYFQGNSAPDKSGLPSDRFSAERTGGSVSTLTIQRTQQEDSAVYLCASSQQGAYTEAFFGQGTRLTVV.

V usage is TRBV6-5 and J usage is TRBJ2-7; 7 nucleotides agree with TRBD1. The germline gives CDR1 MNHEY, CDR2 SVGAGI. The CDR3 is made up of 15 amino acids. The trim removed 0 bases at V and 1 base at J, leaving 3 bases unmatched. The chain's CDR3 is CASSYSAGGSYEQYF. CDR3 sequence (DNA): TGTGCCAGCAGTTACTCAGCAGGGGGTTCCTACGAGCAGTACTTC.

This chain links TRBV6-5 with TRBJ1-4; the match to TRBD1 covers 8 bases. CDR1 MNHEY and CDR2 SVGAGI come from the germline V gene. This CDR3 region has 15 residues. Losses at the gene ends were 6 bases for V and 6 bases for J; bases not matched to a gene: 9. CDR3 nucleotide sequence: TGTGCCAGCAGGTCTCCAGGGGGCCGGGATGAAAAACTGTTTTTT. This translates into CASRSPGGRDEKLFF.

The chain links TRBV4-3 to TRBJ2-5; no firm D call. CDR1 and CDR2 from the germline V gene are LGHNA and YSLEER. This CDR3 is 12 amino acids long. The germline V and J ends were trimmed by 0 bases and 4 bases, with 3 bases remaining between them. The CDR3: CASSQEGETQYF. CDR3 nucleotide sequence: TGCGCCAGCAGCCAAGAGGGAGAGACCCAGTACTTC.